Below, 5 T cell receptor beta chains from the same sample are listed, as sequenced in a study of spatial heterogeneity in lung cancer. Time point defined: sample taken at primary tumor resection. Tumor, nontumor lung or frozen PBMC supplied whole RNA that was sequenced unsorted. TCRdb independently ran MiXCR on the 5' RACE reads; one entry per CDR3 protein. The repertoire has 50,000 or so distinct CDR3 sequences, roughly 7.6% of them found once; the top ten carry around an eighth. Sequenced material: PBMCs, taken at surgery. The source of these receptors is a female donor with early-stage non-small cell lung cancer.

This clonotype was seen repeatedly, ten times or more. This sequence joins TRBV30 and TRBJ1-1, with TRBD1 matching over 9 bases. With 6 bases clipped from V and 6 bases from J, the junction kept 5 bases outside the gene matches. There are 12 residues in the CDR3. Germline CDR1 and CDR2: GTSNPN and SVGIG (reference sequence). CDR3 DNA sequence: TGTGCCTGTTCCACAGGGGGCCCTGAAGCTTTCTTT. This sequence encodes CACSTGGPEAFF.

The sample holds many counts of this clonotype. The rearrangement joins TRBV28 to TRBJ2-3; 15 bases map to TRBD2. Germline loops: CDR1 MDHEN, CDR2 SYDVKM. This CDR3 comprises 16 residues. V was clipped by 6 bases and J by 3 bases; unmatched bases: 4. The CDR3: CASRGLAGGGTDTQYF. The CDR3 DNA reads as TGTGCCAGCAGAGGACTAGCGGGGGGGGGTACAGATACGCAGTATTTT.

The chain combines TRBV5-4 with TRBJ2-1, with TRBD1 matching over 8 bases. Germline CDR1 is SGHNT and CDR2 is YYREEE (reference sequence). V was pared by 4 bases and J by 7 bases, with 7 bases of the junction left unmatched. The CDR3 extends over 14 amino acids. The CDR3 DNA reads TGTGCCAGCAGCATTGAGACAGGGGTAAATGAGCAGTTCTTC. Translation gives CASSIETGVNEQFF.

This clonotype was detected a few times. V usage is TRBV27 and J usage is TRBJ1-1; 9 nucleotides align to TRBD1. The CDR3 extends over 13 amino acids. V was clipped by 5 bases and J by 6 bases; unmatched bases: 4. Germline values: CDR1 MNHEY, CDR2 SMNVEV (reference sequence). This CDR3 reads CASSTGGWSEAFF. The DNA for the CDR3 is TGTGCCAGCAGTACAGGGGGCTGGTCTGAAGCTTTCTTT.

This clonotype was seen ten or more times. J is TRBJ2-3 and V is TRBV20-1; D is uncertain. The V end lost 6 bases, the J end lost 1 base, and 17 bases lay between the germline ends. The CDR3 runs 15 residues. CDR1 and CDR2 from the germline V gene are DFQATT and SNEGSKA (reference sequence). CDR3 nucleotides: TGCAGTGCCCCCTTGGACCGTCCTCGCACAGATACGCAGTATTTT. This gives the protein CSAPLDRPRTDTQYF.